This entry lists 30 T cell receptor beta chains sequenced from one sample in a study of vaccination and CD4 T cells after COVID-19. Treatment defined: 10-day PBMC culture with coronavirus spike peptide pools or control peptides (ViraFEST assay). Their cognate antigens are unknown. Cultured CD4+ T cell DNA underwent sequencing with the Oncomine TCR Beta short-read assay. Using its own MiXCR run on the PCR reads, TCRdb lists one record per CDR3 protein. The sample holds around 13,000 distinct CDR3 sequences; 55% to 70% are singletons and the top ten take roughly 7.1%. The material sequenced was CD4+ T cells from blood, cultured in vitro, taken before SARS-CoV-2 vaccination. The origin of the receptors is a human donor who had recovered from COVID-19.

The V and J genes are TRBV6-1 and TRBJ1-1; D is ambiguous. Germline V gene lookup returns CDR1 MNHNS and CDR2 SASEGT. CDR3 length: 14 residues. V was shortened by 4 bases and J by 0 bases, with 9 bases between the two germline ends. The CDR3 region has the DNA TGTGCCAGCAGTGTCCTCGGGATGAACACTGAAGCTTTCTTT. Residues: CASSVLGMNTEAFF.

Written as DNA, the CDR3 is TGTGCCAGCAGTTCCAGACACGAGACCCAGTACTTC. This sequence encodes CASSSRHETQYF. The chain recombines TRBV28 with TRBJ2-5; D is unresolved. Trimming took off 4 bases at V and 5 bases at J, with 8 bases between the two ends. Per germline, CDR1 MDHEN and CDR2 SYDVKM. The CDR3 totals 12 residues.

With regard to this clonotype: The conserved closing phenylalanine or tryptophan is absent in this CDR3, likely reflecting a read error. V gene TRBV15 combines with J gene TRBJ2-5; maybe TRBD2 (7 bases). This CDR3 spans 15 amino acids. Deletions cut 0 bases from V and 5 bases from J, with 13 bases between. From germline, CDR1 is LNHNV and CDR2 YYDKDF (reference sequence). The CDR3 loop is CATSREGGLGETQYL. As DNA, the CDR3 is TGTGCCACCAGCAGAGAGGGGGGGCTCGGGGAGACCCAGTACCTC.

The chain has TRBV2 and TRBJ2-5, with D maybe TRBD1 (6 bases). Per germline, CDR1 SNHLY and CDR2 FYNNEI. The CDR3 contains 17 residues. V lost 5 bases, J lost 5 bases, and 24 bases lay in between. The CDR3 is CASSPRWGHTGKETQYF. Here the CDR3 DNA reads TGTGCCAGCAGTCCACGGTGGGGCCACACAGGGAAGGAGACCCAGTACTTC.

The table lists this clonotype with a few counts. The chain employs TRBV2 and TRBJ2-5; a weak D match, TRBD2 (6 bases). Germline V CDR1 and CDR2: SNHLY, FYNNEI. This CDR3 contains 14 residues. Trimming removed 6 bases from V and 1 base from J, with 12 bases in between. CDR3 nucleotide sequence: TGTGCCAGCAGCCGTTCGGAGGGCCAAGAGACCCAGTACTTC. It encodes CASSRSEGQETQYF.

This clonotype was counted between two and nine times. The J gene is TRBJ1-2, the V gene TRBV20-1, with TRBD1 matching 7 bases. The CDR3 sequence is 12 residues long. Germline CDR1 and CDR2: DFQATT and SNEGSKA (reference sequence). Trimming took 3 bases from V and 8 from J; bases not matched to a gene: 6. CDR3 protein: CSASPGGLGYTF. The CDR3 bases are TGCAGTGCTAGCCCAGGGGGGTTAGGCTACACCTTC.

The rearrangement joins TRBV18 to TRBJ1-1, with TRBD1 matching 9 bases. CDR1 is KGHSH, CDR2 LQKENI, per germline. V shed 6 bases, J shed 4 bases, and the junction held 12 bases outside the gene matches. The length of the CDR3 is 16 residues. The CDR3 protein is CASSPIDRGMSTEAFF. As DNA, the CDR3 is TGTGCCAGCTCCCCTATCGACAGGGGGATGAGCACTGAAGCTTTCTTT.

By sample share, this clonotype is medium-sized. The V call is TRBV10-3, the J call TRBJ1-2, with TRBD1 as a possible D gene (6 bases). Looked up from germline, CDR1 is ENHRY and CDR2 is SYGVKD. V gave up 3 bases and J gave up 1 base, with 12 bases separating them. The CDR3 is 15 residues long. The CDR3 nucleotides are TGTGCCATCAGTGAAGGTGGGACAAGTAACTATGGCTACACCTTC. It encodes CAISEGGTSNYGYTF.

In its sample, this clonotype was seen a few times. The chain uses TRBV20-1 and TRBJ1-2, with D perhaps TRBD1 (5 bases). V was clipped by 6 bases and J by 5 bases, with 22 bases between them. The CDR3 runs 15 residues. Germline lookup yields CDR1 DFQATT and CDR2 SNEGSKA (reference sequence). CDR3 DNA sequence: TGCAGTGCACCCGCTCCCGGGGCAGCAATTTATGGCTACACCTTC. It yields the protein CSAPAPGAAIYGYTF.

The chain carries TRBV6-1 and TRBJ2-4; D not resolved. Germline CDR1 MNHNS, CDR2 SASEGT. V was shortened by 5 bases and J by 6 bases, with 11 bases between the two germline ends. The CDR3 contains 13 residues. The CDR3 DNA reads TGTGCCAGCAGTAACGGTCCTGGAAACATTCAGTACTTC. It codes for CASSNGPGNIQYF.

CDR3 in amino acids: CSAPYRGETQYF. The CDR3 DNA follows: TGCAGTGCCCCGTACAGGGGAGAGACCCAGTACTTC. The chain uses TRBV20-1 and TRBJ2-5; 7 nucleotides agree with TRBD1. The CDR3 covers 12 residues. CDR1 DFQATT and CDR2 SNEGSKA come from the germline V gene (reference sequence). J lost 4 bases, V lost 6 bases, and 5 bases had no gene match.

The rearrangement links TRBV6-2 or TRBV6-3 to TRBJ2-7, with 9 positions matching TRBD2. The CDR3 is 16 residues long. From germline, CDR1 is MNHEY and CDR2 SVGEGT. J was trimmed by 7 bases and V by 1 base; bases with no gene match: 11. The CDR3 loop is CASSYLMVAGAREQYF. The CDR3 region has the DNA TGTGCCAGCAGTTACTTGATGGTAGCGGGAGCCAGGGAGCAGTACTTC.

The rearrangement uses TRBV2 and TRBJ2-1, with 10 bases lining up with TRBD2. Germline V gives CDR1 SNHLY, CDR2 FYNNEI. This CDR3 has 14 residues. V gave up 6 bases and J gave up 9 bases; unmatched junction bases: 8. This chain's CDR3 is CASRGVSGRSEQFF. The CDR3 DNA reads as TGTGCCAGCAGGGGGGTTAGCGGGAGGAGTGAGCAGTTCTTC.

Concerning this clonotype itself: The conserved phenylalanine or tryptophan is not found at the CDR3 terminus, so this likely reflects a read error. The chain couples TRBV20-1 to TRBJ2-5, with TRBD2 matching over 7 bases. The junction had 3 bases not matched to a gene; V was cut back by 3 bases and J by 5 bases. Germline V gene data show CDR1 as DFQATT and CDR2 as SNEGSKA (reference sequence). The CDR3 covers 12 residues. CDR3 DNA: TGCAGTGCTAGTGGCGGGAGTGAGACCCAGTACTCC. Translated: CSASGGSETQYS.

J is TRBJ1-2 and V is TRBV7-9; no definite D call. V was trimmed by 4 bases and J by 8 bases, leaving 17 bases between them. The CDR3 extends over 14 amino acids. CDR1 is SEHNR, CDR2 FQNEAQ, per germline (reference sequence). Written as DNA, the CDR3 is TGTGCCAGCAGCTGGGATAGCGGGCCATCGGGCTACACCTTC. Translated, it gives CASSWDSGPSGYTF.

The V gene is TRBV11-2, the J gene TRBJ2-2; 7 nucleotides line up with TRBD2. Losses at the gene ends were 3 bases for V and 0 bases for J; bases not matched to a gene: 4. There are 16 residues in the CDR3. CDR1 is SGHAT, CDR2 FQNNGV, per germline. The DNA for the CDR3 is TGTGCCAGCAGCTTTACTAGCGTAGCGAACACCGGGGAGCTGTTTTTT. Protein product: CASSFTSVANTGELFF.

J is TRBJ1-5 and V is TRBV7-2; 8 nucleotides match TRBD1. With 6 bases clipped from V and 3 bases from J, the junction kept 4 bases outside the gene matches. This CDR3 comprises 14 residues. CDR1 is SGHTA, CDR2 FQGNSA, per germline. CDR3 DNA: TGTGCCAGCAGGACAGGGGATCCCAATCAGCCCCAGCATTTT. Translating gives CASRTGDPNQPQHF.

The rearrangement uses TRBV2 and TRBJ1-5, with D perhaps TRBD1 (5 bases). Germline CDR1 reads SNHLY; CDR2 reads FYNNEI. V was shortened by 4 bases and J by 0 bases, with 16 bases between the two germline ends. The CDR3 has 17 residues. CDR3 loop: CASSGSGQGYSNQPQHF. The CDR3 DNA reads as TGTGCCAGCAGTGGGTCAGGTCAGGGCTATAGCAATCAGCCCCAGCATTTT.

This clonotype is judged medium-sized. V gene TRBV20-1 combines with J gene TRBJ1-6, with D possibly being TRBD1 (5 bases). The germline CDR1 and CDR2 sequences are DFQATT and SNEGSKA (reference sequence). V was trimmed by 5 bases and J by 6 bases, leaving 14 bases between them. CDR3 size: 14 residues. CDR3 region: CSAPTGTGNSPLHF. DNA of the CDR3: TGCAGTGCTCCTACCGGGACTGGTAATTCACCCCTCCACTTT.

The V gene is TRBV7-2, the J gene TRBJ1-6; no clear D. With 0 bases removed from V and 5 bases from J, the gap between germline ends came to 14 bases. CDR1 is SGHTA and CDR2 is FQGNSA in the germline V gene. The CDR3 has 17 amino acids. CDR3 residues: CASSLALSRSDNSPLHF. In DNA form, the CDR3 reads TGTGCCAGCAGCTTAGCGCTCTCGAGGTCAGATAATTCACCCCTCCACTTT.

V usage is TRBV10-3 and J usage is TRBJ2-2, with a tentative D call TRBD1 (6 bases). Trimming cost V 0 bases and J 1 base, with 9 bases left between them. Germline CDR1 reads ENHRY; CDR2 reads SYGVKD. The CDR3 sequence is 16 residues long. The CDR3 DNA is TGTGCCATCAGTGAGTCTCCGGGACAGAACACCGGGGAGCTGTTTTTT. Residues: CAISESPGQNTGELFF.

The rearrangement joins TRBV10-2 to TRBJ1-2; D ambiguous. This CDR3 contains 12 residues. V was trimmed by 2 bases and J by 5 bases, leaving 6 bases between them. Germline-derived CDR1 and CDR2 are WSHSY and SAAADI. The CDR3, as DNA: TGCGCCAGCAGTGAGGGCACTTATGGCTACACCTTC. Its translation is CASSEGTYGYTF.

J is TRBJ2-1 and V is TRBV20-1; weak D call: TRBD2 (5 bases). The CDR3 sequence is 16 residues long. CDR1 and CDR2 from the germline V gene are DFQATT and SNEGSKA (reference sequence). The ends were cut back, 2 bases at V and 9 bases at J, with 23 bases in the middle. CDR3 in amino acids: CSARPIGARGLGEQFF. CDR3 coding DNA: TGCAGTGCTAGACCCATCGGAGCGAGAGGGCTGGGTGAGCAGTTCTTC.

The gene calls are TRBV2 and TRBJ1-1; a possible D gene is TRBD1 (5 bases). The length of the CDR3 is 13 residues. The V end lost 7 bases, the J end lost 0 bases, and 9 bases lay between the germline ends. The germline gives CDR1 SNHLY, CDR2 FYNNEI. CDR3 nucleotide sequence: TGTGCCAGCATGGGGGACCTGAACACTGAAGCTTTCTTT. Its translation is CASMGDLNTEAFF.

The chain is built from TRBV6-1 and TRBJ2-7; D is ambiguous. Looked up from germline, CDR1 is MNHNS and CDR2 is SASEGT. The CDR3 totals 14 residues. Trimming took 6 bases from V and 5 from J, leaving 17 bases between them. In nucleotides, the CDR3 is TGTGCCAGCAGAATAGCTTCCCGCCCCCACGAGCAGTACTTC. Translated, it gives CASRIASRPHEQYF.

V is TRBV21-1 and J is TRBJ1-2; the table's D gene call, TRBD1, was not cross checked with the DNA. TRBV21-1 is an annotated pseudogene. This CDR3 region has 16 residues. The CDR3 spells CASSKSPVATNYGYTF. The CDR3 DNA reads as TGTGCCAGCAGCAAATCCCCGGTCGCTACTAACTATGGCTACACCTTC.

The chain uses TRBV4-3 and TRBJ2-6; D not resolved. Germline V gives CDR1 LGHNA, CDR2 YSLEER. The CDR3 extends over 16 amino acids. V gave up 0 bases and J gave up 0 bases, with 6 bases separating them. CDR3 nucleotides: TGCGCCAGCAGCCAAGATGCTCTCTCTGGGGCCAACGTCCTGACTTTC. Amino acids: CASSQDALSGANVLTF.

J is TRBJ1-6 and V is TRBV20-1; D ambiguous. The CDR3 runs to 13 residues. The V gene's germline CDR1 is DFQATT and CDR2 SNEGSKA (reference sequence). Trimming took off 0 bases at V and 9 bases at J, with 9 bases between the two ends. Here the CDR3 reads CSAREGFGSPLHF. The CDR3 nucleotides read TGCAGTGCTAGAGAAGGGTTTGGTTCACCCCTCCACTTT.

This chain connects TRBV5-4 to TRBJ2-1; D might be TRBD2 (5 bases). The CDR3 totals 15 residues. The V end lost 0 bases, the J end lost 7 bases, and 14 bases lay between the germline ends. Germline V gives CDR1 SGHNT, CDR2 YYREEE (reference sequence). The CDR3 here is CASSLEEARGNEQFF. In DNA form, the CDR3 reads TGTGCCAGCAGCTTGGAAGAGGCCCGCGGGAATGAGCAGTTCTTC.

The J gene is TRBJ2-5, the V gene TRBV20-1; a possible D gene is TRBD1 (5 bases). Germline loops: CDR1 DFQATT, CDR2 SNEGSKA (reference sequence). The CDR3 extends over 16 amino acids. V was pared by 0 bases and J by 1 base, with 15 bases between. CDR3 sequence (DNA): TGCAGTGCTAGAGATAGGTTTCAGGGAATCCAAGAGACCCAGTACTTC. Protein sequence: CSARDRFQGIQETQYF.